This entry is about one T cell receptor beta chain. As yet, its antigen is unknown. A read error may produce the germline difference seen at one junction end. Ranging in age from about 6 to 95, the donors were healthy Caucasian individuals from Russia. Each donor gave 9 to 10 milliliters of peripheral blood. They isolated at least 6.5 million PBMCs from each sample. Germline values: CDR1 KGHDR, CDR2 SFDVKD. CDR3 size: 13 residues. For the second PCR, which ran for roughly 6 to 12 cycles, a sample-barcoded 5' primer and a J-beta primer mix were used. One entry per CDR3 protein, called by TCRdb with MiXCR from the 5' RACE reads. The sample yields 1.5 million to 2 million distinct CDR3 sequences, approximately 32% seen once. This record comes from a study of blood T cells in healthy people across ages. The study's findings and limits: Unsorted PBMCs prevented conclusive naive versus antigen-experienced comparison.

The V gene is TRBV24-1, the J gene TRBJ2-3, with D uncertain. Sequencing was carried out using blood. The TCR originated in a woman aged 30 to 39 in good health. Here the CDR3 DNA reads TGCGCCACCAGTGAAGTATCCCCGCTTGCGCAGTATTTT. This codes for CATSEVSPLAQYF.